The entry that follows covers one T cell receptor (beta chain) sequence. This clone appeared once. The antigen it recognizes is unknown. No base quality values were provided; no much bigger clone lies one nucleotide off. The sample's time point, from its label and the paper: four to five weeks on oral tofacitinib. Reading the label with the study, this specimen's treatment or condition is: oral pan-JAK inhibitor, 5-10 mg twice daily. Lesional scalp punch biopsies and peripheral blood were collected from alopecia areata patients. PBMCs were isolated by density centrifugation and stained for CD3, CD4 and CD8, and CD4+ and CD8+ T cells were sorted on a FACSAria. Library generation was performed with the immunoSEQ multiplex PCR assay. RNA was extracted from all samples and reverse transcribed into cDNA as template for TCR sequencing. First-strand cDNA was synthesized using SuperScript III with a 2:1 mix of oligo-dT and random hexamers. A synthetic immune receptor repertoire was used to assess amplification bias, and residual bias was removed computationally. On the authors' methods: Raw reads were preprocessed for error removal, and CDR3 was defined according to IMGT conventions as running from the conserved cysteine to phenylalanine. Clonality was calculated as 1 minus Shannon entropy normalized by log2 of the number of productive unique TCRs. Scalp TCRbeta sequences were cross-referenced with sorted blood CD4 and CD8 repertoires so that the CD4 or CD8 identity of scalp clones could be inferred. TCRdb limited this immuneACCESS table to in-frame rearrangements with V and J called. A share of clones is missing; checked studies link under half to unresolved V genes, and the rest is unexplained. That table gives V, J and clone size, and the DNA gave D and trimming. In this sample the table shows under 200,000 clones, roughly 65% of which occur a single time. The ten largest clonotypes hold around 0.91% of the sample.

The sample comes from a study of CD8+ T cells in alopecia areata (dated by TCRdb to the late 2010s). In the study overall: The treated patients, all with moderate-to-severe alopecia areata, were enrolled in an open-label pilot trial of oral tofacitinib given at 5 to 10 mg twice daily. Biopsies were taken from tofacitinib-treated patients at baseline and at 4 and 24 weeks of treatment, and a later scalp biopsy was taken in several of the tofacitinib-treated patients. Tofacitinib was administered for 6 to 18 months, and 6 months of follow-up off drug were then conducted to assess delayed response and recurrence. RNA was extracted with the PAXgene miRNA kit for fixed scalp, the miRNeasy kit for PBMCs, and the RNeasy kit for mouse skin. TCRbeta CDR3 regions were amplified by immunoSEQ multiplex PCR using 35 Vbeta forward and 13 Jbeta reverse primers. Scalp tissue and sorted CD4+ and CD8+ peripheral blood T cells from patchy and totalis/universalis alopecia areata patients and from healthy controls were covered by human TCRbeta sequencing. The SALT score, which quantifies the percentage of affected scalp surface area, was used to measure disease severity in treated patients. High-throughput TCRbeta sequencing was used to examine T cell clonal expansion in alopecia areata in both the C3H/HeJ mouse model and human patients. Scalp clonality was compared across normal scalp (n=4), patchy alopecia areata scalp (n=8), and alopecia totalis/universalis scalp (n=8).

CDR1 is given as GTSNPN and CDR2 as SVGIG, both from the germline V gene (reference sequence). Inclusive of the bounding cysteine and phenylalanine, the CDR3 is 13 residues long. Left in the record is the CDR3 DNA by itself, 39 bases read in frame from the first base. The germline ends are 14 bases apart after V is trimmed by 0 bases and J by 11 bases. Points the paper makes about the study in general: Unlike mouse skin, which is dominated by gammadelta T cells, normal human skin has resident alphabeta T cells that are also sequenced, and this complicates analysis of the scalp TCR repertoire. Tofacitinib significantly decreased scalp clonality and the number of expanded CD8+ clones among the top 100 scalp clones. During tofacitinib treatment, many expanded lesional clones stuck around in both scalp and blood, and this persistence may partly explain why relapse happens after treatment is stopped. Compared with mice, TCR sequences shared between patients were less clear, possibly partly because of HLA diversity across the patient population. Compared with normal scalp, lesional scalp had higher clonality and more expanded CD8+ clones, particularly in alopecia totalis/universalis, a pattern that suggests antigenic drive. Because the treated cohort was small and had just a single nonresponder, larger studies are needed to establish links between baseline CD8+ expansion and response.

This sequence was found in a human donor with alopecia areata. The chain couples TRBV30 to TRBJ2-1; a weak D assignment points to TRBD2 (7 bases agree). Sequencing used CD4+ T cells sorted from blood, obtained at week 4, from a patient treated with tofacitinib. The CDR3 protein sequence reads: CAWSVLGGAQQFF. The DNA is as follows: TGTGCCTGGAGTGTACTAGGGGGGGCACAGCAGTTCTTC.